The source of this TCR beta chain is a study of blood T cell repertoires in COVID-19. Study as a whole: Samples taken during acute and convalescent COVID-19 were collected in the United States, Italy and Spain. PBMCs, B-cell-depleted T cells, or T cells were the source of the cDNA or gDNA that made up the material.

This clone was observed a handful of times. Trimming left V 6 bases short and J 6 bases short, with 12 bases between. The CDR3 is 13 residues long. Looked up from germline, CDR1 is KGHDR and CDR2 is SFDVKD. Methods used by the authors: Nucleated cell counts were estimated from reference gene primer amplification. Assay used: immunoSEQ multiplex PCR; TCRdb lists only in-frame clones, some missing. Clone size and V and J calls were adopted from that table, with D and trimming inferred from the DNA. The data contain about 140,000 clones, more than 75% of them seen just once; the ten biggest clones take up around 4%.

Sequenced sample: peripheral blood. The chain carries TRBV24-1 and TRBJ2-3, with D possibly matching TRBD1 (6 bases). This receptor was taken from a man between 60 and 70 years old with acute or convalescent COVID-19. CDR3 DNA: TGTGCCACCAGTCCAGGGGTCGCGGATACGCAGTATTTT. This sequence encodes CATSPGVADTQYF.